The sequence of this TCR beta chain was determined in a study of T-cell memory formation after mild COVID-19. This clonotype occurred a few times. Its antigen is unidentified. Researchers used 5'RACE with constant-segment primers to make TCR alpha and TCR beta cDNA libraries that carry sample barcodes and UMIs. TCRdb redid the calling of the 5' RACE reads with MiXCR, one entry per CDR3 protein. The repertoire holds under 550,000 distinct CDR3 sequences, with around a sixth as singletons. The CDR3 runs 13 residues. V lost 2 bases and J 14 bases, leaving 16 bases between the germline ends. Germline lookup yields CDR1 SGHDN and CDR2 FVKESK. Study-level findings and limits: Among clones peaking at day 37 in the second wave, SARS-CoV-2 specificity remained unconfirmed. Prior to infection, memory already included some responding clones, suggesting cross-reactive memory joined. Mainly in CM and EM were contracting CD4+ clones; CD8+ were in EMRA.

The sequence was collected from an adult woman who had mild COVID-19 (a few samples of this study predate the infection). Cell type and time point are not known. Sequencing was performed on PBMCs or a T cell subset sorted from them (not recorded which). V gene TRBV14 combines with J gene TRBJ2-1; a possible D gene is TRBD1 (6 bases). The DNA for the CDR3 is TGTGCCAGCAGCCAATCACAGGGTCTCGCGGAGTTCTTC. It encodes CASSQSQGLAEFF.